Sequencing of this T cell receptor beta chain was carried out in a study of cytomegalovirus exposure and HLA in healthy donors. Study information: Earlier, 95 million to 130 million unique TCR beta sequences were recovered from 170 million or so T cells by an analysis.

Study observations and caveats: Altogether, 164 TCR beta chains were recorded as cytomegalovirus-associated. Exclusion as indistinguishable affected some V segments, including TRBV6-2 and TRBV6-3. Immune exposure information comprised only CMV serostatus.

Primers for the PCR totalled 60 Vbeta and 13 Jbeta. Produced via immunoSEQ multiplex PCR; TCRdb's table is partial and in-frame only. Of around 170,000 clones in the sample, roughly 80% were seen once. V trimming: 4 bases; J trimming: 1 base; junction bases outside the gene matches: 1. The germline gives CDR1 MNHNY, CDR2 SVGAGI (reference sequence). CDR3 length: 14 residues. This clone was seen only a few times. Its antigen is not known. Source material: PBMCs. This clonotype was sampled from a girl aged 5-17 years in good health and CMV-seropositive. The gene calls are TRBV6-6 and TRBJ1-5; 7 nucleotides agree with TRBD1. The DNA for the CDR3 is TGTGCCAGCAGTTGGGGACAGAGCAATCAGCCCCAGCATTTT. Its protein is CASSWGQSNQPQHF.